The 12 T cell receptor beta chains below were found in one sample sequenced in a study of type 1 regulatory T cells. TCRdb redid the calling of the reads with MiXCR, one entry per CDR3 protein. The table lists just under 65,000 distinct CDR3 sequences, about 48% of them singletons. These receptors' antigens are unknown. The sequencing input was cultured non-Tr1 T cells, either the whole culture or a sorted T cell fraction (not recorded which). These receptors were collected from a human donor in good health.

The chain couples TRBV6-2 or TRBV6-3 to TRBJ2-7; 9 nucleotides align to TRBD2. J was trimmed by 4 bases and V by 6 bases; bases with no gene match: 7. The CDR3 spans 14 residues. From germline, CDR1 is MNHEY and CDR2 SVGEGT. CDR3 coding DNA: TGTGCCAGCAGCTGGAGCGGGGGGCTATACGAGCAGTACTTC. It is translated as CASSWSGGLYEQYF.

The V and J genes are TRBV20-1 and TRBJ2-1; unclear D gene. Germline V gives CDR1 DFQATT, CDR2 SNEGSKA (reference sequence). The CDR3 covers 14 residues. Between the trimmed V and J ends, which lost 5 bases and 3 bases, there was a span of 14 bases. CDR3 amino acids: CSAPIPGHYNEQFF. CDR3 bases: TGCAGTGCTCCGATACCGGGCCACTACAATGAGCAGTTCTTC.

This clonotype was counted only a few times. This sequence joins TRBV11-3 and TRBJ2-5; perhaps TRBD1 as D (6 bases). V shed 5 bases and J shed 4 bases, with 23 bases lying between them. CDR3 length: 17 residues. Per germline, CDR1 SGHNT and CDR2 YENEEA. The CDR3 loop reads CASSTRVGTRGAETQYF. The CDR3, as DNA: TGTGCCAGCAGCACCCGGGTCGGGACACGAGGGGCAGAGACCCAGTACTTC.

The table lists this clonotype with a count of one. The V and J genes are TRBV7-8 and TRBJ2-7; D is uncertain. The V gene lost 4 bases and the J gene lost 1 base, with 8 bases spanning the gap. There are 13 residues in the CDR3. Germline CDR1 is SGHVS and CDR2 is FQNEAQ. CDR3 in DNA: TGTGCCAGCAGCTCTCGGGTGTCCTACGAGCAGTACTTC. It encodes CASSSRVSYEQYF. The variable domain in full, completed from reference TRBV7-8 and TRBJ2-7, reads GAGVSQSPRYKVAKRGQDVALRCDPISGHVSLFWYQQALGQGPEFLTYFQNEAQLDKSGLPSDRFFAERPEGSVSTLKIQRTQQEDSAVYLCASSSRVSYEQYFGPGTRLTVT.

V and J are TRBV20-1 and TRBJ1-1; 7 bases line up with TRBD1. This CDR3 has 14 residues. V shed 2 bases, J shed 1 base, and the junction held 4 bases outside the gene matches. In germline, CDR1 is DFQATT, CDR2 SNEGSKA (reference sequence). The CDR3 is CSARYPGGNTEAFF. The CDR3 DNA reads TGCAGTGCTAGATACCCAGGGGGGAACACTGAAGCTTTCTTT.

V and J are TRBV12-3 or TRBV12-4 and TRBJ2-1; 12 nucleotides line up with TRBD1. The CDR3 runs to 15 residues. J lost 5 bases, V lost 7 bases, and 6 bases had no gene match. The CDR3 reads CASTLRDRGHNEQFF. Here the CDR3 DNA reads TGTGCCAGCACCCTCAGGGACAGGGGGCACAATGAGCAGTTCTTC.

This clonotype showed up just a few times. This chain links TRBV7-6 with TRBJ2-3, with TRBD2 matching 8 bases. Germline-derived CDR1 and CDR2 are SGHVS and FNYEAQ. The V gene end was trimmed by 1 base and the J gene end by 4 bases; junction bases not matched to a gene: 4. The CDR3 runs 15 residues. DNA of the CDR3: TGTGCCAGCAGCTTAGGCGGGGGGCGATCAGATACGCAGTATTTT. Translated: CASSLGGGRSDTQYF.

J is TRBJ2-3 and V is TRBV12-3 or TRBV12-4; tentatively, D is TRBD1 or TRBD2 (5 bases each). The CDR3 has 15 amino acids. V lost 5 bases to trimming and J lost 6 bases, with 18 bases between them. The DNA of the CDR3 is TGTGCCAGCAGTGACCTCGGGACCCGCTATGATACGCAGTATTTT. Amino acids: CASSDLGTRYDTQYF.

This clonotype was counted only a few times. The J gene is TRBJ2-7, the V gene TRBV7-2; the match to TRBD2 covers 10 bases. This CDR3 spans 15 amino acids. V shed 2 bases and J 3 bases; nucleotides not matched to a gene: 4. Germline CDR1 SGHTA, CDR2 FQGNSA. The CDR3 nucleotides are TGTGCCAGCAGCTTACGAACTAGCGGGGACTACGAGCAGTACTTC. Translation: CASSLRTSGDYEQYF.

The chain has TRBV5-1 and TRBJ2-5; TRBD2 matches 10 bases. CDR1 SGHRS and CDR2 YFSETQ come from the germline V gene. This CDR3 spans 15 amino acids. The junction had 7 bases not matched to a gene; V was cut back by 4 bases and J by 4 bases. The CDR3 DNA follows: TGCGCCAGCAGCCCAGAGCGGGGGGGTAGAGAGACCCAGTACTTC. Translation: CASSPERGGRETQYF.

CDR3 sequence: CASSSHRGTPGYEQYF. In nucleotides, the CDR3 is TGCGCCAGCAGCTCCCACCGGGGGACCCCGGGGTACGAGCAGTACTTC. V gene TRBV5-1 combines with J gene TRBJ2-7; the D gene is possibly TRBD2 (6 bases). Trimming took 3 bases from V and 4 from J, leaving 20 bases between them. CDR3 size: 16 residues. The V gene's germline CDR1 is SGHRS and CDR2 YFSETQ.

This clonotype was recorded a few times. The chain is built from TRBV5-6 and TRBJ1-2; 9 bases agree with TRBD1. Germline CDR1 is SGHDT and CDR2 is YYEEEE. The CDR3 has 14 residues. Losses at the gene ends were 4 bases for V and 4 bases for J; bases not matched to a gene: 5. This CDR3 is CASSPDRGGYGYTF. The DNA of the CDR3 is TGTGCCAGCAGCCCGGACAGGGGCGGCTATGGCTACACCTTC.